This T cell receptor beta chain derives from a study of breast tumors, draining lymph nodes, adjacent tissues. The study, taken as a whole, reports: That most tumor T cells come from lymph nodes remained unproven. Tumor repertoires ranked between lymph nodes and nontumor tissue in diversity, with V and J gene preferences. Luminal-like breast cancer showed significantly higher tumor–nontumor repertoire similarity than basal-like.

Per germline, CDR1 MNHEY and CDR2 SVGAGI. V was cut by 3 bases and J by 5 bases, with 10 bases left in between. The CDR3 consists of 13 residues. The lymph nodes were axillary draining lymph nodes from breast cancer patients. On this clonotype: Its antigen is currently unknown.

TCRdb passed the multiplex PCR reads through MiXCR, listing each CDR3 protein once. The sample gives about 200,000 distinct CDR3 sequences, approximately 33% of which show up once; around 4.5% is in the top ten. The source material was axillary lymph node tissue. This TCR was recovered from a female donor with breast cancer. Some clones in this sample may be carry-over from other donors' samples. The chain is built from TRBV6-5 and TRBJ1-1, with D unresolved. CDR3 in amino acids: CASSYGWRTEAFF. The DNA for the CDR3 is TGTGCCAGCAGTTATGGGTGGCGGACTGAAGCTTTCTTT.